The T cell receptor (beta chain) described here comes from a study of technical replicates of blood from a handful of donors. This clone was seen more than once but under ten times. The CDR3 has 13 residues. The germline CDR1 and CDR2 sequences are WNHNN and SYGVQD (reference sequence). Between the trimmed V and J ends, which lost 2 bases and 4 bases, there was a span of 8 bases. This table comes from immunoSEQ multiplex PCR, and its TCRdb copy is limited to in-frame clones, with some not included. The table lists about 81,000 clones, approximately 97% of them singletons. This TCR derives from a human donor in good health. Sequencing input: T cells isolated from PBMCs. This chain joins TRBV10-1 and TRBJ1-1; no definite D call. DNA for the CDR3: TGCGCCAGCAGTGAGAGAGGTGGCACTGAAGCTTTCTTT. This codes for CASSERGGTEAFF.